This T cell receptor (beta chain) was documented in a study of T cell repertoires in cytomegalovirus infection. Study context: Through public TCR beta signatures, both CMV infection and matching HLA type were indicated. Study observations and caveats: The ex vivo response showed dominance by HLA-C-restricted CMV-specific TCR beta clonotypes. Summed frequency of shared TCR beta families picked out CMV carriers who also had the relevant HLA.

V lost 6 bases, J lost 5 bases, and 7 bases stayed unmatched. Germline V CDR1 and CDR2: SNHLY, FYNNEI. The length of the CDR3 is 16 residues. TCRdb redid the calling of the reads with MiXCR, one entry per CDR3 protein. The table includes approximately 200,000 distinct CDR3 sequences, roughly 23% detected once. This clonotype was seen many times. The antigen remains unidentified. The rearrangement links TRBV2 to TRBJ2-2; TRBD1 agrees at 12 bases. Sequences were obtained from CD8+ T cells from PBMCs. The source of this sequence is a human donor in good health (CMV status not recorded). Some clones in this sample may be carry-over from other donors' samples. The CDR3 DNA is TGTGCCAGCAGACCGGGACAGGGGGCGCGAACCGGGGAGCTGTTTTTT. It encodes CASRPGQGARTGELFF.